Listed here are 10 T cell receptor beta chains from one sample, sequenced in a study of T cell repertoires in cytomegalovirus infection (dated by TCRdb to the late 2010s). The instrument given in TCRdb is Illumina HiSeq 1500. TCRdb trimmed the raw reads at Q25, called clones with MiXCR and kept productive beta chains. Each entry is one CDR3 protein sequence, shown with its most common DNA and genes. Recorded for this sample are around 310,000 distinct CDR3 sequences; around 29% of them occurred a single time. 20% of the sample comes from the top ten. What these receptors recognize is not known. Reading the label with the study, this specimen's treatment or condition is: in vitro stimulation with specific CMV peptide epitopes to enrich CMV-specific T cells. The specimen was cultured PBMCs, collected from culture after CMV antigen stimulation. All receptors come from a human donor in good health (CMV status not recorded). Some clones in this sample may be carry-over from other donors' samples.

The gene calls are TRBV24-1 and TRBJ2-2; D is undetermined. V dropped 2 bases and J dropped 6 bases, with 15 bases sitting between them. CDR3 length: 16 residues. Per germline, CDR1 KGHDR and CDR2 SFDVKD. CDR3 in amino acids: CATSDSRKYGSGELFF. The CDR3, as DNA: TGTGCCACCAGTGATTCCAGGAAATACGGGTCCGGGGAGCTGTTTTTT.

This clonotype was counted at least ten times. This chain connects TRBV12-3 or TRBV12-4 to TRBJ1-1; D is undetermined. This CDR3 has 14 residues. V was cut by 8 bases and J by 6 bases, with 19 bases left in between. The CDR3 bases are TGTGCCAGCTCTCCCGCCCGCCAGTTCGCTGAAGCTTTCTTT. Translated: CASSPARQFAEAFF.

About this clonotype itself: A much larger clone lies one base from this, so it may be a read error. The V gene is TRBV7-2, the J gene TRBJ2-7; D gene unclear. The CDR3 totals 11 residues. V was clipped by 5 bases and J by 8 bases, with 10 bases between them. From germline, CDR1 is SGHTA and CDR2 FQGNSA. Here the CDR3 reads CASSHTHKQYF. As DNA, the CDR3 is TGTGCCAGCAGCCACACCCACAAGCAGTACTTC.

The CDR3 loop is CASSGGDSYTEAFF. CDR3 nucleotides: TGTGCCAGTAGTGGAGGTGACAGTTACACTGAAGCTTTCTTT. The chain is built from TRBV19 and TRBJ1-1; maybe TRBD1 (5 bases). The CDR3 has 14 residues. CDR1 is LNHDA and CDR2 is SQIVND in the germline V gene (reference sequence). Trimming pared 5 bases from V and 3 bases from J, leaving 13 bases between.

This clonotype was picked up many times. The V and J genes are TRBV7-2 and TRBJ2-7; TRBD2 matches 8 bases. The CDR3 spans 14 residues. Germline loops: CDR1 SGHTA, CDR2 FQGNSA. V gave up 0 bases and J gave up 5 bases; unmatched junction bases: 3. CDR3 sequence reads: CASSLALAGNEQYF. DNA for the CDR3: TGTGCCAGCAGCTTAGCTTTAGCGGGGAACGAGCAGTACTTC.

CDR3 in DNA: TGTGCCAGCAATCATCTAAGGTCTAGCGGGACTAGCACAGATACGCAGTATTTT. It translates to CASNHLRSSGTSTDTQYF. The chain joins TRBV2 to TRBJ2-3; 9 positions agree with TRBD2. J lost 0 bases, V lost 7 bases, and 14 bases had no gene match. This CDR3 comprises 18 residues. In germline, CDR1 is SNHLY, CDR2 FYNNEI.

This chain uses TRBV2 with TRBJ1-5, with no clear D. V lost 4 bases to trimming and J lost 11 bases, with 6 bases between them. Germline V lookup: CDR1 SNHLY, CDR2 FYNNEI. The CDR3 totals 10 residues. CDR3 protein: CASSGKAQHF. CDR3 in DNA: TGTGCCAGCAGTGGCAAAGCCCAGCATTTT. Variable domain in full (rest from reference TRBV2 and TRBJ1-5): EPEVTQTPSHQVTQMGQEVILRCVPISNHLYFYWYRQILGQKVEFLVSFYNNEISEKSEIFDDQFSVERPDGSNFTLKIRSTKLEDSAMYFCASSGKAQHFGDGTRLSIL.

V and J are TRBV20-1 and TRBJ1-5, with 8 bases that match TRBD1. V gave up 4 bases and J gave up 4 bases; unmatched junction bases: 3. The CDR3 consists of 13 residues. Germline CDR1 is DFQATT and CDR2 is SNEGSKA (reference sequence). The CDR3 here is CSATTGGNQPQHF. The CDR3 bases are TGCAGTGCTACCACAGGGGGAAATCAGCCCCAGCATTTT.

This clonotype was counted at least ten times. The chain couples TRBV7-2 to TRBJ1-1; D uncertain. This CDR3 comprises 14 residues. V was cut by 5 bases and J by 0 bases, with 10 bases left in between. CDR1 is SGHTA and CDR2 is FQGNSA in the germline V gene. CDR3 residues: CASSPRTVNTEAFF. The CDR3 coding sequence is TGTGCCAGCAGCCCTAGGACGGTGAACACTGAAGCTTTCTTT. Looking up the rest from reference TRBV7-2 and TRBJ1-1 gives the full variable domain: GAGVSQSPSNKVTEKGKDVELRCDPISGHTALYWYRQSLGQGLEFLIYFQGNSAPDKSGLPSDRFSAERTGGSVSTLTIQRTQQEDSAVYLCASSPRTVNTEAFFGQGTRLTVV.

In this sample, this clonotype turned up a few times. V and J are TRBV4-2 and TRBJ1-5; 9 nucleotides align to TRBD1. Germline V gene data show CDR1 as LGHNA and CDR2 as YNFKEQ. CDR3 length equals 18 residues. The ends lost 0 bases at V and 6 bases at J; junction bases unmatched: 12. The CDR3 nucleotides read TGTGCCAGCAGCCAAGATCTTGACGTGGGGGACAGGGCTCAGCCCCAGCATTTT. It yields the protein CASSQDLDVGDRAQPQHF.